Listed below are T cell receptor beta chains from one sample, sequenced in a study of shared clonotypes between healthy human individuals. The repertoire was sequenced with immunoSEQ multiplex PCR; TCRdb's copy has only in-frame clones and lacks some. The sample consists of some 2,100,000 clones, roughly 95% of them appearing once. The sample taken for sequencing was naive CD4+ T cells sorted from blood. The receptor set was obtained from a man between 18 and 29 years old in good health. CDR3s include the opening cysteine and the closing phenylalanine or tryptophan. The D gene is left open where the match is weak. Clone size is not always given. Where it is, it says once, few, many or a class for expanded clones.

j_call v_call d_call clone_size cdr3_nt cdr3_aa
TRBJ1-5 TRBV4-2 TRBD1 NA TGTGCCAGCAGCCAAGTGGGACAGAATAATCAGCCCCAGCATTTT CASSQVGQNNQPQHF
TRBJ2-7 TRBV6-5 NA NA TGTGCCAGCAGTTACGGCCCGGAGCCCCCCTACGAGCAGTACTTC CASSYGPEPPYEQYF
TRBJ2-1 TRBV11-2 TRBD2 NA TGTGCCAGCAGCTTACGAGCGGGAGGGCCGAATGAGCAGTTCTTC CASSLRAGGPNEQFF
TRBJ2-6 TRBV5-1 NA NA TGCGCCAGCAGCTTGAGAGTAGCTGGGGCCAACGTCCTGACTTTC CASSLRVAGANVLTF
TRBJ2-3 TRBV7-2 TRBD2 NA TGTGCCAGCAGCTTAGATGGGACTAGCGGGAGAAGCTCAGATACGCAGTATTTT CASSLDGTSGRSSDTQYF
TRBJ2-1 TRBV5-1 NA NA TGCGCCAGCAGCTTGGCTCCGGGGGCCTACAATGAGCAGTTCTTC CASSLAPGAYNEQFF
TRBJ1-5 TRBV27 NA NA TGTGCCAGCAGTTTAAGGGGCAGGGAACGTGGCAATCAGCCCCAGCATTTT CASSLRGRERGNQPQHF
TRBJ1-1 TRBV5-1 NA NA TGCGCCAGCAGAGCGCAGGTGAACACTGAAGCTTTCTTT CASRAQVNTEAFF
TRBJ1-1 TRBV6-5 TRBD1 few TGTGCCAGCAGTTACACAGGGGAAGTAGGAACTGAAGCTTTCTTT CASSYTGEVGTEAFF
TRBJ2-2 TRBV6-5 NA NA TGTGCCAGCACCCCAGGAGGCGGCCGGGAGCTGTTTTTT CASTPGGGRELFF
TRBJ2-7 TRBV30 NA NA TGTGCCTGGAGGAAGGCAGGGGACTCCTACGAGCAGTACTTC CAWRKAGDSYEQYF
TRBJ2-7 TRBV6-1 TRBD1 once TGTGCCAGCAGTGAACTAGGACAGGGTTACGAGCAGTACTTC CASSELGQGYEQYF
TRBJ2-7 TRBV7-9 TRBD1 NA TGTGCCAGCAGCTTATCAGAGACAGGGTCGGACTACGAGCAGTACTTC CASSLSETGSDYEQYF
TRBJ1-4 TRBV29-1 NA NA TGCAGCGTTGTATCCGGGAATGAAAAACTGTTTTTT CSVVSGNEKLFF
TRBJ2-7 TRBV4-1 NA NA TGCGCCAGCAGCGACCCGGGACTCCGGGTCTACGGGGGCGAGCAGTACTTC CASSDPGLRVYGGEQYF
TRBJ2-7 TRBV6-5 NA NA TGTGCCAGCAGGAGGACAGCCTACGAGCAGTACTTC CASRRTAYEQYF
TRBJ1-2 TRBV28 NA NA TGTGCCAGCAGCCTCCCCGACAGGCCCTACACCTTC CASSLPDRPYTF
TRBJ2-1 TRBV18 NA NA TGTGCCAGCTCACCAGGGGTAAATGGGGCTGATGAGCAGTTCTTC CASSPGVNGADEQFF
TRBJ2-3 TRBV5-1 TRBD2 NA TGCGCCAGCAGCTTGGGGGCCCTAGCGGACACAGATACGCAGTATTTT CASSLGALADTDTQYF
TRBJ2-7 TRBV6-1 TRBD1 NA TGTGCCAGCAGTGATCGGACAGGGGGCAACTACGAGCAGTACTTC CASSDRTGGNYEQYF
TRBJ2-7 TRBV30 NA NA TGTGCCTGGAGAGGACAGGGACTAGGAGCCTACGAGCAGTACTTC CAWRGQGLGAYEQYF
TRBJ1-5 TRBV19 NA NA TGTGCCAGTAGTACCCTCGGGGGCAGGGCGAGCAATCAGCCCCAGCATTTT CASSTLGGRASNQPQHF
TRBJ1-5 TRBV19 NA NA TGTGCCAGTAGTATCCCCAGGGGTGGAAGCAATCAGCCCCAGCATTTT CASSIPRGGSNQPQHF
TRBJ2-7 TRBV2 TRBD1 NA TGTGCCAGCAGTGACCTGACAGGGGGAGAATACGAGCAGTACTTC CASSDLTGGEYEQYF
TRBJ1-4 TRBV7-2 NA NA TGTGCCAGCAGCCGAGCGGGGACTAATGAAAAACTGTTTTTT CASSRAGTNEKLFF
TRBJ1-6 TRBV6-1 NA NA TGTGCCAGTAGTGAAATACGGTTAGAATCACCCCTCCACTTT CASSEIRLESPLHF
TRBJ1-6 TRBV7-9 NA NA TGTGCCAGCAGCTTAATGGGGGCACCCCTCCACTTT CASSLMGAPLHF
TRBJ1-2 TRBV9 NA NA TGTGCCAGCACCCGTAATCAGGGATCGAGGGGCTACACCTTC CASTRNQGSRGYTF
TRBJ2-1 TRBV13 TRBD1 NA TGTGCCAGCAGCTCTCCCGGGACAGGGGGCCCGGGTGAGCAGTTCTTC CASSSPGTGGPGEQFF
TRBJ2-1 TRBV5-1 TRBD2 NA TGCGCCAGCAGCTTAAGACTAGCGGGATGGTACAATGAGCAGTTCTTC CASSLRLAGWYNEQFF
TRBJ2-7 TRBV5-3 NA once TGTGCCAGAAGCTCAGGGGGGGAGAGATACGAGCAGTACTTC CARSSGGERYEQYF
TRBJ1-6 TRBV28 NA NA TGTGCCAGCAGTCAGGATTCACCCCTCCACTTT CASSQDSPLHF
TRBJ2-3 TRBV7-2 NA NA TGTGCCAGCAGCTTAGATGGAAGCACAGATACGCAGTATTTT CASSLDGSTDTQYF
TRBJ2-3 TRBV5-4 NA NA TGTGCCAGCAGCTTGGAGCGGCCTACCAGCACAGATACGCAGTATTTT CASSLERPTSTDTQYF
TRBJ2-7 TRBV28 NA NA TGTGCCAGCAGCCGTACAGCAGCCCTATTC CASSRTAALF
TRBJ1-4 TRBV6-1 NA NA TGTGCCAGCAGTGAAGGGGGGATTGGTGAAAAACTGTTTTTT CASSEGGIGEKLFF
TRBJ2-1 TRBV11-2 NA NA TGTGCCAGCAGCAGGGGAAGGTCCTACAATGAGCAGTTCTTC CASSRGRSYNEQFF
TRBJ2-2 TRBV18 TRBD2 NA TGTGCCAGCTCACCGGGACTAGCGACCGGGGAGCTGTTTTTT CASSPGLATGELFF
TRBJ2-3 TRBV6-5 NA NA TGTGCCAGCAGTTACTTGGGGGCGTCTGATACGCAGTATTTT CASSYLGASDTQYF
TRBJ2-2 TRBV2 NA NA TGTGCCAGCAGTGACACCCCGAGACTAGTTACCGGGGAGCTGTTTTTT CASSDTPRLVTGELFF
TRBJ2-7 TRBV5-1 NA NA TGCGCCAGCAGCTTGGCAGGGGGGCGCGAGCAGTACTTC CASSLAGGREQYF
TRBJ1-1 TRBV27 NA NA TGTGCCAGCAGTTTATCGGAACAGCGGCTGGTTGCTTTCTTT CASSLSEQRLVAFF
TRBJ1-3 TRBV9 TRBD1 NA TGTGCCAGCAGCCCCCGACAGGGGATCTCTGGAAACACCATATATTTT CASSPRQGISGNTIYF
TRBJ2-3 TRBV5-4 NA once TGTGCCAGCAGCCCAGGTTCGGGGACAGATACGCAGTATTTT CASSPGSGTDTQYF
TRBJ2-5 TRBV6-6 NA NA TGTGCCAGCAGTTACACCCTACTAGTTGCCCAAGAGACCCAGTACTTC CASSYTLLVAQETQYF
TRBJ2-7 TRBV5-8 NA NA TGTGCCAGCAGCTTGTCGGGGATCGAGCAGTACTTC CASSLSGIEQYF
TRBJ1-3 TRBV5-4 NA NA TGTGCCAGCAGCTATCCAACAGGAGCCTCTGGAAACACCATATATTTT CASSYPTGASGNTIYF
TRBJ2-2 TRBV6-6 NA NA TGTGCCAGCAGTTACTCGGGAAACGGGGAGCTGTTTTTT CASSYSGNGELFF
TRBJ2-5 TRBV7-8 NA once TGTGCCAGCCGAGAAGTGGGGGGGGCCAAGACCCAGTACTTC CASREVGGAKTQYF
TRBJ1-3 TRBV6-5 NA NA TGTGCCAGCAGTCTACTTGGCCCCTCTGGAAACACCATATATTTT CASSLLGPSGNTIYF
TRBJ1-1 TRBV25-1 NA NA TGTGCCAGCAGTGATGCTATGAACACTGAAGCTTTCTTT CASSDAMNTEAFF
TRBJ2-1 TRBV10-3 NA NA TGTGCCATCAGTGAAGGCGGGTCTTGGGGGAATGAGCAGTTCTTC CAISEGGSWGNEQFF
TRBJ1-1 TRBV7-3 NA NA TGTGCCAGCAGCTTAACCCGGGACAAGAACACTGAAGCTTTCTTT CASSLTRDKNTEAFF